This TCR beta chain appears in the sequencing data of a study of T cell repertoires in cytomegalovirus infection. Study background: The study used recently identified HLA-C-restricted and well-studied HLA-B-restricted CMV epitopes. Study-wide findings and caveats: CMV carriers having the relevant HLA were flagged by cumulative public TCR beta family frequency.

One entry per CDR3 protein, called by TCRdb with MiXCR from the reads. The table records roughly 340,000 distinct CDR3 sequences, roughly 28% of them present only once. The CDR3 is 13 amino acids. The V end lost 7 bases, the J end lost 5 bases, and 13 bases lay between the germline ends. This clonotype showed up just a few times. Its target is unknown. This material consisted of cultured PBMCs, taken from culture after CMV antigen stimulation. This sequence was found in a human donor in good health (CMV status not recorded). Some clones in this sample may be carry-over from other donors' samples. The chain joins TRBV12-3 or TRBV12-4 to TRBJ2-3; the D is unclear. Here the CDR3 reads CASTPGVGDTQYF. DNA of the CDR3: TGTGCCAGCACCCCTGGGGTAGGAGATACGCAGTATTTT.